One and the same sample provided the 3 T cell receptor beta chains below, sequenced in a study of patients and donors after allogeneic stem cell transplantation. TCRdb ran MiXCR on the RT-PCR reads and lists one entry per CDR3 protein. The repertoire includes about 960,000 distinct CDR3 sequences, approximately 18% of them detected once, and around 5.5% sits in the top ten. The sample consisted of blood, either unsorted or a sorted T cell fraction (not recorded which). The receptors derive from a human donor who was either an allogeneic HSCT recipient or a stem cell or donor lymphocyte infusion donor (not recorded which). It is not recorded whose cells these are; they may come from a transplant donor.

J is TRBJ2-3 and V is TRBV24-1, with a weak D call TRBD2 (5 bases). With 4 bases removed from V and 8 bases from J, the gap between germline ends came to 18 bases. The CDR3 has 15 amino acids. Germline values: CDR1 KGHDR, CDR2 SFDVKD. Written as DNA, the CDR3 is TGTGCCACCAGTGACCCGGGCCCCGAGAGGGTTACGCAGTATTTT. This codes for CATSDPGPERVTQYF.

This clonotype turned up a few times. The gene calls are TRBV18 and TRBJ1-4; 7 nucleotides agree with TRBD1. The CDR3 covers 15 residues. The trim removed 3 bases at V and 3 bases at J, leaving 4 bases unmatched. From germline, CDR1 is KGHSH and CDR2 LQKENI. This CDR3 reads CASSPGQAANEKLFF. The CDR3 DNA reads as TGTGCCAGCTCACCCGGACAGGCAGCTAATGAAAAACTGTTTTTT.

The chain links TRBV5-1 to TRBJ1-6, with TRBD1 matching over 7 bases. Germline V gene sequence: CDR1 SGHRS, CDR2 YFSETQ. This CDR3 contains 16 residues. V trimming: 3 bases; J trimming: 5 bases; junction bases outside the gene matches: 8. In nucleotides, the CDR3 is TGCGCCAGCAGCTGGACCGGACAGGCAGATAATTCACCCCTCCACTTT. Encoded protein: CASSWTGQADNSPLHF.